This TCR beta chain was sequenced in a study of T cell repertoires in cytomegalovirus infection. Study in general: It was the public TCR beta signatures that indicated both CMV infection and matching HLA type.

This clonotype was observed many times. Antigen: not known. The study's findings and limits: Dominating the ex vivo response were HLA-C-restricted CMV-specific TCR beta clonotypes. Of the TCR beta families, the public ones yielded a cumulative frequency that identified carriers of CMV plus the relevant HLA.

Using its own MiXCR run on the reads, TCRdb lists one record per CDR3 protein. The sample shows about 920,000 distinct CDR3 sequences, roughly 30% of them seen only once. Specimen: cultured CD8+ T cells from PBMCs, collected from culture after CMV antigen stimulation. The origin of this receptor is a human donor in good health (CMV status not recorded). Some clones in this sample may be carry-over from other donors' samples.

The CDR3 nucleotides are TGTGCCAGCAGTGAAGGGATGAGAAATCAGCCCCAGCATTTT. Its protein product is CASSEGMRNQPQHF. This sequence joins TRBV6-1 and TRBJ1-5; D is uncertain. CDR3 length: 14 residues. Looked up from germline, CDR1 is MNHNS and CDR2 is SASEGT. Trimming stripped 1 base from V and 4 bases from J, with 8 bases between.